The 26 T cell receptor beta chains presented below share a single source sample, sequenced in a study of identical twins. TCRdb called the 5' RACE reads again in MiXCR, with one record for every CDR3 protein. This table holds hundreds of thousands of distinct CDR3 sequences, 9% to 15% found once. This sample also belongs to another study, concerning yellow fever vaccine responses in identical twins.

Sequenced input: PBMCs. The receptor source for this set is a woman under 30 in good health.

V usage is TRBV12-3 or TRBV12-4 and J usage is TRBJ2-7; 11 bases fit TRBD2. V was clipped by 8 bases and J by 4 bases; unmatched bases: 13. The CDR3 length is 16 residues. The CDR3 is CASRHSGTSGRYEQYF. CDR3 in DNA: TGTGCCAGCCGTCACTCGGGGACTAGCGGTCGATACGAGCAGTACTTC.

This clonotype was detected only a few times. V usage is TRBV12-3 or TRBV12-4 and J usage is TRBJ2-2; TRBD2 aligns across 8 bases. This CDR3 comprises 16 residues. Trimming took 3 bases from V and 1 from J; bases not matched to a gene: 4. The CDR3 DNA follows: TGTGCCAGCAGTTTTGCGAGCGGGAGGAACACCGGGGAGCTGTTTTTT. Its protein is CASSFASGRNTGELFF.

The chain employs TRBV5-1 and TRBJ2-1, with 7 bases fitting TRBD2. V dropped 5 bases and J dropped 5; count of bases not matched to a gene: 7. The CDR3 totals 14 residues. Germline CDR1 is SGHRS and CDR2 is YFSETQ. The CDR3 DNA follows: TGCGCCAGCAGGGAGCGGGAAACCCACAATGAGCAGTTCTTC. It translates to CASRERETHNEQFF. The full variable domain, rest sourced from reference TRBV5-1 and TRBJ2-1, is KAGVTQTPRYLIKTRGQQVTLSCSPISGHRSVSWYQQTPGQGLQFLFEYFSETQRNKGNFPGRFSGRQFSNSRSEMNVSTLELGDSALYLCASRERETHNEQFFGPGTRLTVL.

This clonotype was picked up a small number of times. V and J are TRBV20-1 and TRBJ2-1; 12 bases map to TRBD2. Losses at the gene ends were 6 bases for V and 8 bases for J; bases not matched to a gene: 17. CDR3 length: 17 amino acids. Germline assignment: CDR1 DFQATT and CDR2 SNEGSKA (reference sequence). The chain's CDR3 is CSASPLQTSGSVDEQFF. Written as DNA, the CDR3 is TGCAGTGCGTCCCCACTTCAGACTAGCGGGAGTGTCGATGAGCAGTTCTTC.

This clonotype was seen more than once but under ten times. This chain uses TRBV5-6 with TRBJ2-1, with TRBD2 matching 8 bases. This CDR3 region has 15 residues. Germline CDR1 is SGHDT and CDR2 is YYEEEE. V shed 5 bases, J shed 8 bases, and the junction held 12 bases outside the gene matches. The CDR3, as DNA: TGTGCCAGCAGACCGGGGGGGCTATCTTCGTATGAGCAGTTCTTC. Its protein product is CASRPGGLSSYEQFF.

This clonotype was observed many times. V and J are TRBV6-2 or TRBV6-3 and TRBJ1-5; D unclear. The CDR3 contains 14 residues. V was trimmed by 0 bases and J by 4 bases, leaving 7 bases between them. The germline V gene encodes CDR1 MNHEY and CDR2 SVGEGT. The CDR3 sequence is CASSYSIENQPQHF. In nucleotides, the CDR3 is TGTGCCAGCAGTTACTCCATCGAGAATCAGCCCCAGCATTTT.

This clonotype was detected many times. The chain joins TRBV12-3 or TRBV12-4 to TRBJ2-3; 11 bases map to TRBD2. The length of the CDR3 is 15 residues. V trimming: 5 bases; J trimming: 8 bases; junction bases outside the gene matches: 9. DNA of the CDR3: TGTGCCAGCAGTCTTAGCGGGGGGGTTTCCGCTACGCAGTATTTT. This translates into CASSLSGGVSATQYF.

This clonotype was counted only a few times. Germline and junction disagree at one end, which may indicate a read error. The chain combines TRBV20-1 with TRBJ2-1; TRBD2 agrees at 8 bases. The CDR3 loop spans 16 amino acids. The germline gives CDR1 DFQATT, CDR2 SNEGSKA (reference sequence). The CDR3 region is CCARVAREVSGNEQFF. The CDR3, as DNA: TGCTGTGCTAGAGTCGCGCGGGAGGTCTCGGGAAATGAGCAGTTCTTC.

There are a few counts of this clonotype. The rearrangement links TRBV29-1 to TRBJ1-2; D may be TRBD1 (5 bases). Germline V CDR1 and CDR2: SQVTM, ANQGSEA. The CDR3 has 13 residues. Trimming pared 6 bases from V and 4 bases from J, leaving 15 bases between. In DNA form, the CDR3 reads TGCAGCGTCGAAACCGGGACCGGCTATGGCTACACCTTC. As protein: CSVETGTGYGYTF.

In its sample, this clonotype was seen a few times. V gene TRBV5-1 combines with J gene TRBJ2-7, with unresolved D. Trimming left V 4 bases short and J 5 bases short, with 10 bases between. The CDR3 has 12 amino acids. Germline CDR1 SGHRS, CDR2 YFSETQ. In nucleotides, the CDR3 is TGCGCCAGCAGCAGCAAGACAAACGAGCAGTACTTC. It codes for CASSSKTNEQYF.

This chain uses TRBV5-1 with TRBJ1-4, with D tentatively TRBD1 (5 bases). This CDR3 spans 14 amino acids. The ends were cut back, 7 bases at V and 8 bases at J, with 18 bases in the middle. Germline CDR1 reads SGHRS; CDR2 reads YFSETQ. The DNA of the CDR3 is TGCGCCAGCCGCCCTTTGGGGCGAAACGAAAAACTGTTTTTT. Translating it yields CASRPLGRNEKLFF.

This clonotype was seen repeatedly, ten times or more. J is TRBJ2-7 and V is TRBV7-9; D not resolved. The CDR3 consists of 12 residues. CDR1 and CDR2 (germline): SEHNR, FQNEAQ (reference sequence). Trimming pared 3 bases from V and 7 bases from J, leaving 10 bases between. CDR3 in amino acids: CASSFLLGEQYF. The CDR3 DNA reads TGTGCCAGCAGCTTCTTACTGGGGGAGCAGTACTTC.

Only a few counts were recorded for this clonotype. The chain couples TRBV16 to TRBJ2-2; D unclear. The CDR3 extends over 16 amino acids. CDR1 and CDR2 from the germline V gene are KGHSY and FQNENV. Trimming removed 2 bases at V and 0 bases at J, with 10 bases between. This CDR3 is CASSQRSLANTGELFF. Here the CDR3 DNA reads TGTGCCAGCAGCCAACGATCCCTAGCGAACACCGGGGAGCTGTTTTTT.

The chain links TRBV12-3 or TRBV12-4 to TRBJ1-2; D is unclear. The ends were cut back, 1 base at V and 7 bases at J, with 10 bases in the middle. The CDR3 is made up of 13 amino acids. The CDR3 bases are TGTGCCAGCAGTTTAGACCCAGAGGTTGGCTACACCTTC. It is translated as CASSLDPEVGYTF.

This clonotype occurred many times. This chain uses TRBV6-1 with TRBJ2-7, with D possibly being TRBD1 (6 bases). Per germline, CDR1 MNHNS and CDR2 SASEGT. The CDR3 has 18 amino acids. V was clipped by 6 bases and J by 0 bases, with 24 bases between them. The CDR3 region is CASSHASLQGTSSYEQYV. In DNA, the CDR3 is TGTGCCAGCAGCCACGCCTCACTACAGGGAACGAGCTCCTACGAGCAGTACGTC.

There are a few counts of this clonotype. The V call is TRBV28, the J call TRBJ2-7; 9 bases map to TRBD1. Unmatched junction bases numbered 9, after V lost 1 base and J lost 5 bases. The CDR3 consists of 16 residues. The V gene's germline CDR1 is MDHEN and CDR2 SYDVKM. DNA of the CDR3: TGTGCCAGCAGTTTATCTGAGGGGACAGGGCTAGACGAGCAGTACTTC. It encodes CASSLSEGTGLDEQYF. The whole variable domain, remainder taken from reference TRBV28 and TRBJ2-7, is DVKVTQSSRYLVKRTGEKVFLECVQDMDHENMFWYRQDPGLGLRLIYFSYDVKMKEKGDIPEGYSVSREKKERFSLILESASTNQTSMYLCASSLSEGTGLDEQYFGPGTRLTVT.

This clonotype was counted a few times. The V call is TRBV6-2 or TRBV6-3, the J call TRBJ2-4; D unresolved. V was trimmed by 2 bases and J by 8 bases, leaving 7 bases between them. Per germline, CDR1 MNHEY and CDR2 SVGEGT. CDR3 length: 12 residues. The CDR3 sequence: CASSYMGYIQYF. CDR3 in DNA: TGTGCCAGCAGTTACATGGGGTACATTCAGTACTTC.

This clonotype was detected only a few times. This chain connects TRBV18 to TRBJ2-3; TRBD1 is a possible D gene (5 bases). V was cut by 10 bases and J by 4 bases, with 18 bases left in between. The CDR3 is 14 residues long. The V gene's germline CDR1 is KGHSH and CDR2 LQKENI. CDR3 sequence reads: CATEGQEAPDTQYF. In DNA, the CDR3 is TGTGCCACCGAAGGACAAGAAGCTCCAGATACGCAGTATTTT.

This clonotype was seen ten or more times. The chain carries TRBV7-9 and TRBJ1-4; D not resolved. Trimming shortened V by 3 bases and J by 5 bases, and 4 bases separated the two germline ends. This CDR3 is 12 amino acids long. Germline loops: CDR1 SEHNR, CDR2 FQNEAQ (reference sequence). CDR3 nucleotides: TGTGCCAGCAGCTTGGAGAATGAAAAACTGTTTTTT. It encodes CASSLENEKLFF.

The CDR3, as DNA: TGCAGCGTTGACAAGGGGGCGAGTGGAAACACCATATATTTT. Amino acid sequence: CSVDKGASGNTIYF. The genes are TRBV29-1 and TRBJ1-3, with 7 bases matching TRBD1. Germline V gene data show CDR1 as SQVTM and CDR2 as ANQGSEA. J gave up 3 bases and V 3 bases, and 5 bases lay outside the gene matches. The CDR3 length is 14 residues.

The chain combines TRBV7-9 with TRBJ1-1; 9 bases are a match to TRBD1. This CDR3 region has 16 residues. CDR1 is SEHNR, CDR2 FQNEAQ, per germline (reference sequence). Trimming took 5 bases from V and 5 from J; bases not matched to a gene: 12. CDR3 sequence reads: CASSPFVTGGWTEAFF. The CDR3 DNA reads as TGTGCCAGCAGCCCCTTTGTGACAGGGGGTTGGACTGAAGCTTTCTTT.

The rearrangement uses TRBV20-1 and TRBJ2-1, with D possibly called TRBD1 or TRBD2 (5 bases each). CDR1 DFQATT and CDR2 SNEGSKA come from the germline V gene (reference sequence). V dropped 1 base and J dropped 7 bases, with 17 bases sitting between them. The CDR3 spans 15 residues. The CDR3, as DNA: TGCAGTGCTAGAGCAAGAGGGGAACCTAGAAATGAGCAGTTCTTC. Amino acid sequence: CSARARGEPRNEQFF.

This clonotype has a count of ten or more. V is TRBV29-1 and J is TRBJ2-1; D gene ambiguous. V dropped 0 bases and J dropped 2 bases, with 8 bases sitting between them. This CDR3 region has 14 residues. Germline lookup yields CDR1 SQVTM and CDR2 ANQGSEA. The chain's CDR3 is CSVEDARTYNEQFF. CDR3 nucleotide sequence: TGCAGCGTTGAAGATGCCCGGACCTACAATGAGCAGTTCTTC.

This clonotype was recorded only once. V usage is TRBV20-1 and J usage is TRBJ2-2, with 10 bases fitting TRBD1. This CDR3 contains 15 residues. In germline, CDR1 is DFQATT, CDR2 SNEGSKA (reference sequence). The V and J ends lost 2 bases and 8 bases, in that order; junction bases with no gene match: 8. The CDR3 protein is CSARTGTGVSGELFF. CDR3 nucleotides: TGCAGTGCTAGAACCGGGACAGGGGTTTCGGGGGAGCTGTTTTTT.

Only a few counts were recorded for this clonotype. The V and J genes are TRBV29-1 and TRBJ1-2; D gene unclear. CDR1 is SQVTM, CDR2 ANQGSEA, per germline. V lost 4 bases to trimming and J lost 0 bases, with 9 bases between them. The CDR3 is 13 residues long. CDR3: CSVGTATNYGYTF. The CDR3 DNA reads TGCAGCGTTGGAACAGCAACTAACTATGGCTACACCTTC.

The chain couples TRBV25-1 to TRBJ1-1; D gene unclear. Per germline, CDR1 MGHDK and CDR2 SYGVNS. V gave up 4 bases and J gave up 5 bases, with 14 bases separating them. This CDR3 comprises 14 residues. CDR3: CASSVGGGRTEAFF. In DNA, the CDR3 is TGTGCCAGCAGTGTGGGCGGAGGCCGAACTGAAGCTTTCTTT.